These T cell receptor beta chains were read from a single sample in a study of T-cell memory formation after mild COVID-19. TCRdb reprocessed the 5' RACE reads with MiXCR, giving one entry per CDR3 protein. The sample lists around 250,000 distinct CDR3 sequences, roughly a sixth seen once, with 20% to 25% in the top ten. The sequencing input was PBMCs or a T cell subset sorted from them (not recorded which). Receptor source: a man between 18 and 29 years old who had mild COVID-19 (a few samples of this study predate the infection). Cell type and time point are not known. Each CDR3 is given with its conserved first and last residue. The D gene is left open where the match is weak. Some rows mark clone size as missing; the rest say once, few, many or name a class of expanded clone.

V gene: TRBV3-1; clone size: few; J gene: TRBJ1-2; D gene: .; CDR3 protein: CASSQGGGAGGYTF; CDR3 DNA: TGTGCCAGCAGCCAAGGAGGGGGGGCAGGCGGCTACACCTTC
V gene: TRBV6-5; clone size: .; J gene: TRBJ2-7; D gene: TRBD2; CDR3 protein: CASSYSTGEGRSSYEQYF; CDR3 DNA: TGTGCCAGCAGTTACTCGACCGGGGAGGGAAGGAGCTCCTACGAGCAGTACTTC
V gene: TRBV29-1; clone size: .; J gene: TRBJ2-4; D gene: TRBD1; CDR3 protein: CSGVPGGWGNIQYF; CDR3 DNA: TGCAGCGGAGTTCCAGGGGGATGGGGAAACATTCAGTACTTC
V gene: TRBV20-1; clone size: few; J gene: TRBJ1-4; D gene: TRBD1; CDR3 protein: CSALNPGQGSEKLFF; CDR3 DNA: TGCAGTGCTTTAAACCCGGGACAGGGTAGCGAAAAACTGTTTTTT
V gene: TRBV5-1; clone size: few; J gene: TRBJ1-1; D gene: .; CDR3 protein: CASSRALLGTEAFF; CDR3 DNA: TGCGCCAGCAGCAGGGCTCTCCTCGGGACTGAAGCTTTCTTT
V gene: TRBV10-3; clone size: .; J gene: TRBJ2-1; D gene: TRBD2; CDR3 protein: CAISGTSGAYNEQFF; CDR3 DNA: TGTGCCATCAGTGGGACTAGCGGGGCCTACAATGAGCAGTTCTTC
V gene: TRBV12-3/TRBV12-4; clone size: .; J gene: TRBJ1-2; D gene: TRBD1; CDR3 protein: CASSPPRDRVPDGYTF; CDR3 DNA: TGTGCCAGCAGTCCCCCCCGGGACAGGGTTCCGGATGGCTACACCTTC
V gene: TRBV7-2; clone size: many; J gene: TRBJ2-2; D gene: .; CDR3 protein: CASSSDSGGELFF; CDR3 DNA: TGTGCCAGCAGCTCAGACTCGGGCGGGGAGCTGTTTTTT
V gene: TRBV4-1; clone size: few; J gene: TRBJ1-2; D gene: .; CDR3 protein: CASSQVGGTNGYTF; CDR3 DNA: TGCGCCAGCAGCCAAGTCGGGGGGACAAACGGCTACACCTTC
V gene: TRBV5-6; clone size: .; J gene: TRBJ2-5; D gene: .; CDR3 protein: CASSLKGRIMETQYF; CDR3 DNA: TGTGCCAGCAGCTTGAAAGGCCGGATAATGGAGACCCAGTACTTC
V gene: TRBV6-2/TRBV6-3; clone size: .; J gene: TRBJ2-7; D gene: .; CDR3 protein: CASSYSATGYEQYF; CDR3 DNA: TGTGCCAGCAGTTACTCGGCGACAGGCTACGAGCAGTACTTC
V gene: TRBV4-1; clone size: .; J gene: TRBJ1-2; D gene: TRBD1; CDR3 protein: CASRQPFTGGGNYGYTF; CDR3 DNA: TGCGCCAGCAGGCAACCCTTTACAGGGGGTGGGAACTATGGCTACACCTTC
V gene: TRBV20-1; clone size: few; J gene: TRBJ1-2; D gene: .; CDR3 protein: CSARNWEGRTPYGYTF; CDR3 DNA: TGCAGTGCTAGAAATTGGGAAGGTCGGACCCCCTATGGCTACACCTTC
V gene: TRBV20-1; clone size: .; J gene: TRBJ2-3; D gene: .; CDR3 protein: CSAREGYTQYF; CDR3 DNA: TGCAGTGCTAGAGAAGGGTATACGCAGTATTTT
V gene: TRBV12-3/TRBV12-4; clone size: few; J gene: TRBJ2-5; D gene: .; CDR3 protein: CASSLSGVETQYF; CDR3 DNA: TGTGCCAGCAGTTTGTCAGGGGTGGAGACCCAGTACTTC
V gene: TRBV11-1; clone size: few; J gene: TRBJ2-5; D gene: TRBD2; CDR3 protein: CASSLGLAVETQYF; CDR3 DNA: TGTGCCAGCAGCTTGGGACTAGCGGTGGAGACCCAGTACTTC
V gene: TRBV7-9; clone size: few; J gene: TRBJ1-4; D gene: .; CDR3 protein: CASSPRSGTNEKLFF; CDR3 DNA: TGTGCCAGCAGCCCCCGGTCCGGGACAAATGAAAAACTGTTTTTT
V gene: TRBV3-1; clone size: .; J gene: TRBJ1-3; D gene: .; CDR3 protein: CASSQGQSGGNTIYF; CDR3 DNA: TGTGCCAGCAGCCAAGGACAGAGTGGTGGAAACACCATATATTTT
V gene: TRBV7-2; clone size: few; J gene: TRBJ2-1; D gene: .; CDR3 protein: CASSLLRYNEQFF; CDR3 DNA: TGTGCCAGCAGCTTATTGCGGTACAATGAGCAGTTCTTC
V gene: TRBV4-1; clone size: .; J gene: TRBJ2-3; D gene: .; CDR3 protein: CASTLPGSDTQYF; CDR3 DNA: TGCGCCAGCACCCTCCCGGGGTCAGATACGCAGTATTTT
V gene: TRBV29-1; clone size: many; J gene: TRBJ2-5; D gene: TRBD2; CDR3 protein: CSVRGTALETQYF; CDR3 DNA: TGCAGCGTGCGGGGGACCGCGCTAGAGACCCAGTACTTC
V gene: TRBV7-6; clone size: few; J gene: TRBJ1-1; D gene: .; CDR3 protein: CASSPGSGSATEAFF; CDR3 DNA: TGTGCCAGCAGCCCTGGGTCGGGCAGCGCCACTGAAGCTTTCTTT
V gene: TRBV9; clone size: few; J gene: TRBJ2-5; D gene: .; CDR3 protein: CASSVAFGGIQETQYF; CDR3 DNA: TGTGCCAGCAGCGTAGCTTTCGGGGGTATCCAAGAGACCCAGTACTTC
V gene: TRBV5-1; clone size: few; J gene: TRBJ2-3; D gene: TRBD1; CDR3 protein: CASSDDRDTDTQYF; CDR3 DNA: TGCGCCAGCAGCGACGACAGGGACACAGATACGCAGTATTTT
V gene: TRBV7-2; clone size: .; J gene: TRBJ2-7; D gene: TRBD1; CDR3 protein: CASSLIGQGYEQYF; CDR3 DNA: TGTGCCAGCAGCTTGATCGGACAGGGCTACGAGCAGTACTTC
V gene: TRBV15; clone size: few; J gene: TRBJ2-1; D gene: TRBD1; CDR3 protein: CATSSRTGSPYNEQFF; CDR3 DNA: TGTGCCACCAGCAGCCGGACAGGGAGCCCCTACAATGAGCAGTTCTTC
V gene: TRBV20-1; clone size: .; J gene: TRBJ2-2; D gene: .; CDR3 protein: CSAAYRGGEKGELFF; CDR3 DNA: TGCAGTGCTGCCTACAGAGGGGGGGAGAAAGGGGAGCTGTTTTTT
V gene: TRBV7-7; clone size: .; J gene: TRBJ2-3; D gene: .; CDR3 protein: CASSLREGATDTQYF; CDR3 DNA: TGTGCCAGCAGCTTAAGGGAGGGGGCAACAGATACGCAGTATTTT
V gene: TRBV6-5; clone size: few; J gene: TRBJ2-3; D gene: TRBD2; CDR3 protein: CASSYLWASGGLDTQYF; CDR3 DNA: TGTGCCAGCAGTTACTTATGGGCTAGCGGGGGCTTAGATACGCAGTATTTT
V gene: TRBV7-2; clone size: many; J gene: TRBJ2-5; D gene: TRBD2; CDR3 protein: CASSAPGSGGVGTQYF; CDR3 DNA: TGTGCCAGCAGCGCCCCGGGTAGCGGGGGGGTCGGGACCCAGTACTTC
V gene: TRBV29-1; clone size: few; J gene: TRBJ2-2; D gene: .; CDR3 protein: CSVERRKNTGELFF; CDR3 DNA: TGCAGCGTTGAAAGGAGGAAGAACACCGGGGAGCTGTTTTTT
V gene: TRBV7-3; clone size: few; J gene: TRBJ1-1; D gene: .; CDR3 protein: CASSPVSEAFF; CDR3 DNA: TGTGCCAGCAGCCCCGTTTCTGAAGCTTTCTTT
V gene: TRBV5-6; clone size: few; J gene: TRBJ1-5; D gene: TRBD1; CDR3 protein: CASSPGGTDSNQPQHF; CDR3 DNA: TGTGCCAGCAGCCCGGGAGGGACAGATAGCAATCAGCCCCAGCATTTT
V gene: TRBV28; clone size: .; J gene: TRBJ1-1; D gene: TRBD1; CDR3 protein: CASSLLDRATEAFF; CDR3 DNA: TGTGCCAGCAGTTTACTAGACAGGGCCACTGAAGCTTTCTTT
V gene: TRBV19; clone size: few; J gene: TRBJ1-2; D gene: .; CDR3 protein: CASSIVGEGGYTF; CDR3 DNA: TGTGCCAGTAGTATAGTTGGGGAAGGAGGCTACACCTTC
V gene: TRBV7-9; clone size: .; J gene: TRBJ2-1; D gene: TRBD2; CDR3 protein: CASSLGPVLRGGPRNNEQFF; CDR3 DNA: TGTGCCAGCAGCTTAGGGCCCGTCTTGCGGGGGGGGCCCCGGAACAATGAGCAGTTCTTC